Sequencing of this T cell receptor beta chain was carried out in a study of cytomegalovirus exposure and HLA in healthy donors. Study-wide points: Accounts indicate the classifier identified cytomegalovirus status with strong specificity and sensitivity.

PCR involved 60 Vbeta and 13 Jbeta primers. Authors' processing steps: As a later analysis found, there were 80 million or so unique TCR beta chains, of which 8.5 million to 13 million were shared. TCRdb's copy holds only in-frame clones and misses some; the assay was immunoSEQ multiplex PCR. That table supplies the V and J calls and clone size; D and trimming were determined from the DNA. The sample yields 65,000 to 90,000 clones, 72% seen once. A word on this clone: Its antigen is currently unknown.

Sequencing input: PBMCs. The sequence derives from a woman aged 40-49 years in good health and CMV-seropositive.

The CDR3 reads CASSFFGRGETQYF. As DNA, the CDR3 is TGCGCCAGCAGCTTTTTCGGTCGGGGGGAGACCCAGTACTTC. This chain uses TRBV5-1 with TRBJ2-5, with D possibly TRBD2 on 6 matching bases. V shed 2 bases and J shed 5 bases, with 13 bases lying between them. The CDR3 totals 14 residues. CDR1 is SGHRS and CDR2 is YFSETQ in the germline V gene.